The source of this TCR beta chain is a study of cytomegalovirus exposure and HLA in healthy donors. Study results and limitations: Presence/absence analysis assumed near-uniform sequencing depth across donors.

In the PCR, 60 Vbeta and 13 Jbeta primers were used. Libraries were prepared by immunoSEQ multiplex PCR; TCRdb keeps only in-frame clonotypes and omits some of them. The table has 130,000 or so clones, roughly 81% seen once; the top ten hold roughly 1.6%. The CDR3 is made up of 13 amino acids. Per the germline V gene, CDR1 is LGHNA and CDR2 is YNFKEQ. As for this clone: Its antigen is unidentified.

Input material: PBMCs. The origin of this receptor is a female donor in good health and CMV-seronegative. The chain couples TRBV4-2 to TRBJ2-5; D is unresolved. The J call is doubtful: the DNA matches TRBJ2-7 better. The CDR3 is CASSQVRGPEQYF. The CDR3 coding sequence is TGTGCCAGCAGCCAAGTAAGAGGCCCCGAGCAGTACTTC.